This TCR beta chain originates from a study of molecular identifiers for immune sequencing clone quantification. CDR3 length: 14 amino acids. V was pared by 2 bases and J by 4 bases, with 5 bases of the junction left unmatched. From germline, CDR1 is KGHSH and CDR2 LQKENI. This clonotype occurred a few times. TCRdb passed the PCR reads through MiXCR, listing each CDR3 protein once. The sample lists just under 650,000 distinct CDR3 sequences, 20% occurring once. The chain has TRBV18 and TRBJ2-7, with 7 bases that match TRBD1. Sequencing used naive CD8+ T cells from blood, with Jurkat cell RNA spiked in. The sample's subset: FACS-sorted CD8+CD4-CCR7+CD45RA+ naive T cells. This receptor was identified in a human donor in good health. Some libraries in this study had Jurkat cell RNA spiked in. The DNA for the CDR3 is TGTGCCAGCTCACCATCTAGGGGGCATTACGAGCAGTACTTC. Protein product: CASSPSRGHYEQYF. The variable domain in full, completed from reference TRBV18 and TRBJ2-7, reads NAGVMQNPRHLVRRRGQEARLRCSPMKGHSHVYWYRQLPEEGLKFMVYLQKENIIDESGMPKERFSAEFPKEGPSILRIQQVVRGDSAAYFCASSPSRGHYEQYFGPGTRLTVT.